These 27 T cell receptor beta chains share one sample of origin, sequenced in a study of cytomegalovirus exposure and HLA in healthy donors. PCR involved 60 Vbeta and 13 Jbeta primers. Here immunoSEQ multiplex PCR was the method, and the copy in TCRdb shows in-frame clones only, minus some. The sample includes 100,000 to 150,000 clones, just under 75% seen only once; the top ten take less than 5%. Sequenced: PBMCs. The origin of the receptors is a man between 60 and 75 years old in good health and CMV-seropositive.

This clone appeared many times. The gene calls are TRBV2 and TRBJ2-7; possibly TRBD1 for D (5 bases). Germline CDR1 SNHLY, CDR2 FYNNEI. V was trimmed by 5 bases and J by 7 bases, leaving 12 bases between them. The CDR3 is 12 amino acids. CDR3 sequence: CASSSRVREQYF. The CDR3 region has the DNA TGTGCCAGCAGTTCCAGGGTAAGGGAGCAGTACTTC.

The J gene is TRBJ2-1, the V gene TRBV5-5, with D uncertain. Trimming left V 1 base short and J 8 bases short, with 7 bases between. This CDR3 region has 12 residues. The V gene's germline CDR1 is SGHKS and CDR2 YYEKEE (reference sequence). DNA of the CDR3: TGTGCCAGCAGCTTGCGCGTCGATGAGCAGTTCTTC. It specifies CASSLRVDEQFF.

In its sample, this clone was seen once. CDR3 nucleotide sequence: TGTGCCAGCAGCGTAGGTCGGGGGGCAAGCGAGACCCAGTACTTC. This encodes CASSVGRGASETQYF. The chain uses TRBV9 and TRBJ2-5, with D maybe TRBD2 (7 bases). This CDR3 comprises 15 residues. Trimming took off 0 bases at V and 5 bases at J, with 14 bases between the two ends. Germline V gene sequence: CDR1 SGDLS, CDR2 YYNGEE. The whole variable domain, filled in from reference TRBV9 and TRBJ2-5, reads DSGVTQTPKHLITATGQRVTLRCSPRSGDLSVYWYQQSLDQGLQFLIQYYNGEERAKGNILERFSAQQFPDLHSELNLSSLELGDSALYFCASSVGRGASETQYFGPGTRLLVL.

The chain joins TRBV7-9 to TRBJ2-5, with D tentatively TRBD1 (5 bases). Between the trimmed V and J ends, which lost 3 bases and 1 base, there was a span of 9 bases. Germline-derived CDR1 and CDR2 are SEHNR and FQNEAQ (reference sequence). The length of the CDR3 is 14 residues. The CDR3 region has the DNA TGTGCCAGCAGCTTCTCGACAGTCCAAGAGACCCAGTACTTC. Translating it yields CASSFSTVQETQYF.

This clone was seen more than once but under ten times. This chain joins TRBV25-1 and TRBJ1-1; 8 bases agree with TRBD1. After removal of 4 bases from V and 2 bases from J, the junction contained 6 bases not matched to a gene. The CDR3 is 15 amino acids. CDR1 and CDR2 from the germline V gene are MGHDK and SYGVNS. This chain's CDR3 is CASSASRGLNTEAFF. CDR3 bases: TGTGCCAGCAGTGCCAGCAGGGGGCTCAACACTGAAGCTTTCTTT.

The gene calls are TRBV7-9 and TRBJ1-1, with D maybe TRBD1 (5 bases). Trimming cost V 5 bases and J 4 bases, with 17 bases left between them. Germline values: CDR1 SEHNR, CDR2 FQNEAQ (reference sequence). The CDR3 loop spans 15 amino acids. The CDR3 sequence: CASSKIGGRGTEAFF. The CDR3 DNA sequence: TGTGCCAGCAGCAAAATTGGGGGGAGGGGCACTGAAGCTTTCTTT.

This clone has only a few counts. The rearrangement joins TRBV5-4 to TRBJ2-1; D perhaps matches TRBD2 (6 bases). Trimming took off 4 bases at V and 0 bases at J, with 11 bases between the two ends. Germline assignment: CDR1 SGHNT and CDR2 YYREEE (reference sequence). The CDR3 sequence is 15 residues long. In DNA, the CDR3 is TGTGCCAGCAGCCTGGGACTGAACTCCTACAATGAGCAGTTCTTC. Encoded protein: CASSLGLNSYNEQFF.

The chain employs TRBV27 and TRBJ2-3; D is possibly TRBD2 (6 bases). There are 15 residues in the CDR3. Per the germline V gene, CDR1 is MNHEY and CDR2 is SMNVEV (reference sequence). With 5 bases removed from V and 4 bases from J, the gap between germline ends came to 16 bases. In nucleotides, the CDR3 is TGTGCCAGCAGTCCCGTGGCTAGCGCGGCAGATACGCAGTATTTT. Translation gives CASSPVASAADTQYF.

This sequence joins TRBV2 and TRBJ2-1, with 12 nucleotides matching TRBD2. V shed 7 bases and J 10 bases; nucleotides not matched to a gene: 17. The CDR3 extends over 17 amino acids. The germline gives CDR1 SNHLY, CDR2 FYNNEI. The CDR3 reads CASMTTSLAGGIGEQFF. The CDR3 DNA is TGTGCCAGCATGACGACCTCACTAGCGGGGGGCATTGGGGAGCAGTTCTTC. Combining the CDR3 with reference TRBV2 and TRBJ2-1 gives the whole variable domain EPEVTQTPSHQVTQMGQEVILRCVPISNHLYFYWYRQILGQKVEFLVSFYNNEISEKSEIFDDQFSVERPDGSNFTLKIRSTKLEDSAMYFCASMTTSLAGGIGEQFFGPGTRLTVL.

The genes are TRBV9 and TRBJ2-1, with D possibly TRBD1 on 5 matching bases. Germline assignment: CDR1 SGDLS and CDR2 YYNGEE. V was clipped by 4 bases and J by 5 bases, with 16 bases between them. The CDR3 has 15 amino acids. Here the CDR3 reads CASSPMSGMDNEQFF. The CDR3 DNA reads as TGTGCCAGCAGCCCCATGTCAGGGATGGACAATGAGCAGTTCTTC. Full variable domain (outside the CDR3, taken from reference TRBV9 and TRBJ2-1): DSGVTQTPKHLITATGQRVTLRCSPRSGDLSVYWYQQSLDQGLQFLIQYYNGEERAKGNILERFSAQQFPDLHSELNLSSLELGDSALYFCASSPMSGMDNEQFFGPGTRLTVL.

This clone was observed a few times. The chain has TRBV6-1 and TRBJ1-5, with a weak D call TRBD1 (5 bases). Germline CDR1 reads MNHNS; CDR2 reads SASEGT. V was trimmed by 2 bases and J by 4 bases, leaving 9 bases between them. The CDR3 consists of 14 residues. The CDR3 DNA follows: TGTGCCAGCAGTGAATTAGGGGCGAATCAGCCCCAGCATTTT. Its protein product is CASSELGANQPQHF.

The rearrangement uses TRBV18 and TRBJ2-5, with no clear D. Germline V gene lookup returns CDR1 KGHSH and CDR2 LQKENI. V lost 2 bases and J 2 bases, leaving 3 bases between the germline ends. CDR3 length equals 12 residues. CDR3: CASSPVQETQYF. The DNA of the CDR3 is TGTGCCAGCTCACCAGTACAAGAGACCCAGTACTTC.

This sequence joins TRBV28 and TRBJ2-7; 10 nucleotides line up with TRBD1. This CDR3 contains 14 residues. The V gene end was trimmed by 8 bases and the J gene end by 7 bases; junction bases not matched to a gene: 11. The germline V gene has CDR1 MDHEN and CDR2 SYDVKM. This CDR3 reads CASGSGTGAREQYF. The CDR3 nucleotides are TGTGCCAGCGGGTCCGGGACAGGGGCGAGGGAGCAGTACTTC.

This chain uses TRBV6-1 with TRBJ2-5; D might be TRBD2 (5 bases). This CDR3 contains 13 residues. Germline-derived CDR1 and CDR2 are MNHNS and SASEGT. Trimming removed 4 bases at V and 5 bases at J, with 11 bases between. Here the CDR3 reads CASSGAGWETQYF. The CDR3 region has the DNA TGTGCCAGCAGTGGGGCGGGTTGGGAGACCCAGTACTTC.

The chain joins TRBV2 to TRBJ1-1; D is perhaps TRBD1 (6 bases). V dropped 6 bases and J dropped 0 bases, with 23 bases sitting between them. The germline V gene encodes CDR1 SNHLY and CDR2 FYNNEI. The CDR3 extends over 18 amino acids. The CDR3 DNA is TGTGCCAGCAGCCTGACAACCGGGGGGGCAGGGGTGAACACTGAAGCTTTCTTT. The encoded protein is CASSLTTGGAGVNTEAFF.

J is TRBJ1-2 and V is TRBV6-5; tentatively, D is TRBD1 (6 bases). V lost 2 bases and J lost 8, with 12 bases in between. CDR3 length: 13 amino acids. The germline gives CDR1 MNHEY, CDR2 SVGAGI. The CDR3 DNA is TGTGCCAGCAGTTACGGGGCAGGGGTAGGCTACACCTTC. Protein: CASSYGAGVGYTF.

The chain recombines TRBV2 with TRBJ2-3; 10 bases map to TRBD2. The ends lost 1 base at V and 6 bases at J; junction bases unmatched: 7. Germline CDR1 reads SNHLY; CDR2 reads FYNNEI. CDR3 size: 16 residues. CDR3 residues: CASSEGILAGADTQYF. CDR3 sequence (DNA): TGTGCCAGCAGTGAAGGGATCCTAGCGGGGGCGGATACGCAGTATTTT.

The chain recombines TRBV9 with TRBJ1-4; weak D call: TRBD1 (6 bases). CDR3 length equals 17 residues. Germline V gene sequence: CDR1 SGDLS, CDR2 YYNGEE. V was cut by 3 bases and J by 0 bases, with 15 bases left in between. Written as DNA, the CDR3 is TGTGCCAGCAGCGCAACCGGGACAAGTGCAACTAATGAAAAACTGTTTTTT. It translates to CASSATGTSATNEKLFF.

This clone was found a few times. The J gene is TRBJ2-7, the V gene TRBV2; TRBD1 aligns across 8 bases. The V and J ends lost 5 bases and 3 bases, in that order; junction bases with no gene match: 9. This CDR3 has 15 amino acids. CDR1 is SNHLY and CDR2 is FYNNEI in the germline V gene. This CDR3 is CASSLTGTGIYEQYF. DNA for the CDR3: TGTGCCAGCAGTCTTACCGGGACAGGAATCTACGAGCAGTACTTC.

This clone was detected a few times. The gene calls are TRBV7-3 and TRBJ2-2; 16 bases are a match to TRBD2. V lost 4 bases and J lost 6; bases outside the gene matches: 2. The CDR3 runs 16 residues. Germline V lookup: CDR1 SGHTA, CDR2 FQGTGA. CDR3 protein: CASSSGLAGGSGELFF. The CDR3 region has the DNA TGTGCCAGCAGCTCGGGACTAGCGGGGGGGTCCGGGGAGCTGTTTTTT.

This clone was detected only once. The chain combines TRBV28 with TRBJ2-7; possibly TRBD1 for D (6 bases). The V gene lost 8 bases and the J gene lost 7 bases, with 15 bases spanning the gap. From germline, CDR1 is MDHEN and CDR2 SYDVKM. This CDR3 is built from 12 residues. The CDR3 here is CASSRQVMEQYF. CDR3 nucleotides: TGTGCCAGCTCTAGACAGGTGATGGAGCAGTACTTC.

V gene TRBV6-1 combines with J gene TRBJ1-1; D gene ambiguous. This CDR3 spans 13 amino acids. Trimming removed 5 bases at V and 1 base at J, with 8 bases between. Germline CDR1 and CDR2: MNHNS and SASEGT. CDR3 nucleotides: TGTGCCAGCAGTTTTGGGCAGAACACTGAAGCTTTCTTT. This gives the protein CASSFGQNTEAFF.

This rearrangement joins TRBV2 to TRBJ2-1; 11 nucleotides match TRBD2. The V and J ends lost 2 bases and 7 bases, in that order; junction bases with no gene match: 4. There are 15 residues in the CDR3. Germline CDR1 is SNHLY and CDR2 is FYNNEI. CDR3 sequence: CASSEIAGGSNEQFF. The CDR3 bases are TGTGCCAGCAGTGAAATAGCGGGGGGGTCTAATGAGCAGTTCTTC.

This clone showed up just once. The genes are TRBV10-3 and TRBJ1-5; D not resolved. CDR1 is ENHRY and CDR2 is SYGVKD in the germline V gene. This CDR3 region has 14 residues. Trimming took 4 bases from V and 3 from J, leaving 10 bases between them. The CDR3 is CAISASDSNQPQHF. The CDR3 nucleotides read TGTGCCATCAGTGCTTCGGACTCCAATCAGCCCCAGCATTTT.

The chain has TRBV29-1 and TRBJ1-2; 9 nucleotides line up with TRBD1. There are 14 residues in the CDR3. The germline V gene encodes CDR1 SQVTM and CDR2 ANQGSEA. The CDR3 reads CAATGTGSTYGYTF. As DNA, the CDR3 is TGCGCCGCCACCGGGACAGGGTCGACCTATGGCTACACCTTC.

The gene calls are TRBV5-6 and TRBJ2-7, with 9 bases matching TRBD2. V lost 7 bases, J lost 4 bases, and 9 bases stayed unmatched. Germline lookup yields CDR1 SGHDT and CDR2 YYEEEE. The CDR3 covers 14 residues. The CDR3 DNA is TGTGCCAGCCAGCTCCGGCGGGGGGGGTACGAGCAGTACTTC. Translating it yields CASQLRRGGYEQYF.

Details on this clone: A junction boundary mismatches the germline segment, possibly from a read error. The V call is TRBV2, the J call TRBJ1-4; D might be TRBD1 (6 bases). Germline V gene lookup returns CDR1 SNHLY and CDR2 FYNNEI. CDR3 length: 12 amino acids. The CDR3 loop is CAGSRGNEKLFF. The DNA of the CDR3 is TGTGCCGGCAGCAGGGGTAATGAAAAACTGTTTTTT.